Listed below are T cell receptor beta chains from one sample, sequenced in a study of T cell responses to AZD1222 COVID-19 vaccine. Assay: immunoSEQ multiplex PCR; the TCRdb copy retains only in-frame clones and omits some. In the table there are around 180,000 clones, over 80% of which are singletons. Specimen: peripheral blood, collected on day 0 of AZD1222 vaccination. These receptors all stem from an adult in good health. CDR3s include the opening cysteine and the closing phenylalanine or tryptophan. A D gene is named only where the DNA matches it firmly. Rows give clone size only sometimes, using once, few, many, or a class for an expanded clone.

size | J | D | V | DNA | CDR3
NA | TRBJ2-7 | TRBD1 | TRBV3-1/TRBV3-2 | TGTGCCAGCAGCCAAGGGTTACAGGGGGCTTACGAGCAGTACTTC | CASSQGLQGAYEQYF
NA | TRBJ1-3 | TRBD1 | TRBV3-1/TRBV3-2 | TGTGCCAGCAGCCAAGAAGGGGACAGGGCCTCTTTACGCTTT | CASSQEGDRASLRF
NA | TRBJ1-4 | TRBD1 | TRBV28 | TGTGCCAGCAGTTGGGACAGGGGCGGGGATGAAAAACTGTTTTTT | CASSWDRGGDEKLFF
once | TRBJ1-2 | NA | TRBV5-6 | TGTGCCAGCAGCTTCTTCCAGGGAGTCGGTGGCTACACCTTC | CASSFFQGVGGYTF
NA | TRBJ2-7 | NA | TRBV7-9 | TGTGCCAGCAGCTTAGAGGCGACCGGAGAGCAGTACTTC | CASSLEATGEQYF
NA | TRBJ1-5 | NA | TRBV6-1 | TGTGCCAGCAGTGAAGCTGGAGGGGTGGGGATCCTCGATCAGCCCCAGCATTTT | CASSEAGGVGILDQPQHF
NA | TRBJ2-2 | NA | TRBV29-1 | TGCAGCGTTGGGTGGGGTGTCACCGGGGAGCTGTTTTTT | CSVGWGVTGELFF
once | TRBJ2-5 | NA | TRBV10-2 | TGCGCCAGCAGCCGCCTAGGGGTCCAAGAGACCCAGTACTTC | CASSRLGVQETQYF
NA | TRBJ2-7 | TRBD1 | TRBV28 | TGTGCCAGCAGTTTTGTCCAGGGGGTATCCCACGAGCAGTACTTC | CASSFVQGVSHEQYF
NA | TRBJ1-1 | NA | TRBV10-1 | TGCGCCAGCAGTGAGAGTTCGGCCGGGAACACTGAAGCTTTCTTT | CASSESSAGNTEAFF
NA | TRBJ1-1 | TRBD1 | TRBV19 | TGTGCCAGTAGTTTCGGGACAGGGGTGACTGAAGCTTTCTTT | CASSFGTGVTEAFF
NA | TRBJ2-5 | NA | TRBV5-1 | TGCGCCAGCAGCTTGAGGGCAGTCCAAGAGACCCAGTACTTC | CASSLRAVQETQYF